This is a list of T cell receptor beta chains from one sample in a study of T cells in Graves' hyperthyroidism and ophthalmopathy. TCRdb used MiXCR to reprocess the multiplex PCR reads, holding one entry per CDR3 protein. The sample lists about 570,000 distinct CDR3 sequences; 40% to 55% were seen once. Input material: peripheral blood or thyroid tissue (not recorded which). The source of these receptors is an adult woman with Graves' disease, either hyperthyroidism or ophthalmopathy (not recorded which). The CDR3 runs from the conserved cysteine through the conserved F or W. A D gene is named only where the DNA matches it firmly. Rows give clone size only sometimes, using once, few, many, or a class for an expanded clone.

abundance	v_gene	d_gene	j_gene	CDR3nt	CDR3aa
many	TRBV20-1	TRBD2	TRBJ2-5	TGCAGTGCTAGAGTCCGACTAGCGGGAGAAGAGACCCAGTACTTC	CSARVRLAGEETQYF
NA	TRBV7-9	NA	TRBJ2-5	TGTGCCAGCAGTCCCCTACCCGGGACCCCCTGGGAAGAGACCCAGTACTTC	CASSPLPGTPWEETQYF
many	TRBV19	NA	TRBJ2-7	TGTGCCAGTACCCCCGCGGCAGGGGCTCGTTACGAGCAGTACTTC	CASTPAAGARYEQYF
many	TRBV20-1	NA	TRBJ2-5	TGCAGTGCTGAAATGCATGAGACCCAGTACTTC	CSAEMHETQYF
many	TRBV4-1	NA	TRBJ1-5	TGCGCCAGCAGCCTCTCAGCGTTTGGAAGGGCTTCCCGCAGTCAGCCCCAGCATTTT	CASSLSAFGRASRSQPQHF
NA	TRBV20-1	NA	TRBJ1-1	TGCAGTGCCCAGAGGGCTGGAAGGACTGAAGCTTTCTTT	CSAQRAGRTEAFF
NA	TRBV29-1	NA	TRBJ2-7	TGCAGCGTTGGTGTCAGCCGCTACGAGCAGTACTTC	CSVGVSRYEQYF
NA	TRBV9	NA	TRBJ2-7	TGTGCCAGCAGCGCGCGCTCTGGCGGGGACGAGCAGTACTTC	CASSARSGGDEQYF
NA	TRBV2	NA	TRBJ2-1	TGTGCCAGCAGTGAAGTCACTAACTGCTACAATGAGCAGTTCTTC	CASSEVTNCYNEQFF
many	TRBV27	NA	TRBJ1-1	TGTGCCAGCAGTTCTCACGGACAGCCCTTGAATGCTTTCTTT	CASSSHGQPLNAFF
NA	TRBV15	NA	TRBJ1-2	TGTACCACCCGAAGGACACCTAACTATGGCTACACCTTC	CTTRRTPNYGYTF
NA	TRBV2	NA	TRBJ1-5	TGTGCCAGCAGTGAACTCGGGGGATCGGGACAGCCCCAGCATTTT	CASSELGGSGQPQHF
NA	TRBV4-3	NA	TRBJ1-1	TGCGCCAGCAGCCTATCCGGGTGGGACACTGAAGCTTTCTTT	CASSLSGWDTEAFF
many	TRBV24-1	NA	TRBJ1-4	TGTGCCACCAGTGATCCTCGGGGTCCAACTAATGAAAAACTGTTTTTT	CATSDPRGPTNEKLFF
many	TRBV20-1	NA	TRBJ2-7	TGCAGTGCTAGAAGTTCCTTTCTCTACGAGCAGTACTTC	CSARSSFLYEQYF
few	TRBV11-2	TRBD1	TRBJ1-5	TGTGCCTCCGCGGGACAGCAGTATAGCAATCAGCCCCAGCATTTT	CASAGQQYSNQPQHF
many	TRBV2	NA	TRBJ1-5	TGTGCCAGCAGTGACGAGGGCATCAATCAGCCCCAGCATTTT	CASSDEGINQPQHF
NA	TRBV10-3	NA	TRBJ2-7	TGTGCCATTACACCGGGACGGCACTACGAGCAGTACTTC	CAITPGRHYEQYF
NA	TRBV2	NA	TRBJ1-1	TGTGCCAGCAGTGAAGCTCGGGGTATCACTGAAGCTTTCTTT	CASSEARGITEAFF
many	TRBV20-1	NA	TRBJ2-1	TGCAGTGCCCGCTGGGGAGAAAATGAGCAGTTCTTC	CSARWGENEQFF
NA	TRBV2	NA	TRBJ2-5	TGTGCCAGCAGTTATTCGGGGGCCCAGTACTTC	CASSYSGAQYF
once	TRBV2	TRBD2	TRBJ2-5	TGTGCCAGCAGGGCTGCTAGCGGGAGAGAGACCCAGTACTTC	CASRAASGRETQYF
NA	TRBV28	NA	TRBJ2-7	TGTGCCAGCAGTCAAACCCCCCTGCCCTACGAGCAGTACTTC	CASSQTPLPYEQYF
many	TRBV7-8	NA	TRBJ2-7	TGTGCCAGCAGCTTAGGAGGGAGCCCTTCCTACGAGCAGTACTTC	CASSLGGSPSYEQYF
many	TRBV7-9	TRBD1	TRBJ1-2	TGTGCCAGCAGCTTTTTTGACAGGGGGTCTCGCTACACCTTC	CASSFFDRGSRYTF
NA	TRBV11-2	NA	TRBJ1-5	TGTGCCAGCAGCTTGGTAGCGGGGCTCCAAGAGACCCAGCATTTT	CASSLVAGLQETQHF
NA	TRBV10-3	TRBD1	TRBJ2-7	TGTGCCATCAAAGCGGACAGGGCCTACGAGCAGTACTTC	CAIKADRAYEQYF
many	TRBV10-3	TRBD1	TRBJ2-5	TGTGCCACGGACCAGGGGGCCTTACAAGAGACCCAGTACTTC	CATDQGALQETQYF
many	TRBV11-2	NA	TRBJ1-6	TGTGCCAGCAGCCGAAGTACTAGGGACCAAACTCCACCCCTCCACTTT	CASSRSTRDQTPPLHF
NA	TRBV9	TRBD1	TRBJ1-2	TGTGCCAGCAGCGTAGATCCAGGGGGCTATGGCTACACCTTC	CASSVDPGGYGYTF
NA	TRBV7-7	TRBD1	TRBJ1-2	TGTGCCAGCAGCTTAACGTCAGGGGGGACGAGAGGCTACACCTTC	CASSLTSGGTRGYTF
NA	TRBV7-2	NA	TRBJ2-5	TGTGCCAGCAGTTTTACAGGGACCGGGGGGACCCAGTACTTC	CASSFTGTGGTQYF
many	TRBV13	NA	TRBJ2-5	TGTGCCAGCAGCTTGAGGGGGGCGATAGGCCAAGAGACCCAGTACTTC	CASSLRGAIGQETQYF
many	TRBV4-2	NA	TRBJ1-3	TGTGCCAGCCAGGGGAACACCATATATTTT	CASQGNTIYF
many	TRBV4-1	NA	TRBJ2-7	TGCGCCAGCAGCCAAGACGGTCCAAGTAGGGAGCAGTACTTC	CASSQDGPSREQYF
NA	TRBV5-1	TRBD2	TRBJ2-7	TGCGCCAGCAGCTTAAGCGGGAGGGGTTCCTACGAGCAGTACTTC	CASSLSGRGSYEQYF
NA	TRBV20-1	TRBD1	TRBJ1-2	TGCAGTGCTCCTGGGACAGGGGACTTCTATGGCTACACCTTC	CSAPGTGDFYGYTF
many	TRBV20-1	NA	TRBJ2-7	TGCAGTGCTAGCGACGTCATCTACGAGCAGTACTTC	CSASDVIYEQYF
NA	TRBV5-6	NA	TRBJ1-3	TGTGCCAGCAGCTTAGCCCAGTCCGGGGGAAACACCATATATTTT	CASSLAQSGGNTIYF
NA	TRBV2	NA	TRBJ2-7	TGTGCCAGCATTTCGGCAGGACCCTACGAGCAGTACTTC	CASISAGPYEQYF
NA	TRBV7-8	NA	TRBJ2-1	TGTGCCAGCAGCCATCTTTGGAGCTCCTACAATGAGCAGTTCTTC	CASSHLWSSYNEQFF
NA	TRBV28	NA	TRBJ2-6	TGTGCCAGCACCCTTATCTCGGGGTCCGGGGCCAACGTCCTGACTTTC	CASTLISGSGANVLTF
few	TRBV7-6	TRBD1	TRBJ1-5	TGTGCCAGCAGCTCGGACAGGGGCGACTCTGGCAATCAGCCCCAGCATTTT	CASSSDRGDSGNQPQHF
NA	TRBV7-3	TRBD1	TRBJ2-7	TGTGCCAGCAGTGAGAGGGACAGGCGGGAGCAGTACTTC	CASSERDRREQYF
NA	TRBV20-1	TRBD1	TRBJ1-6	TGCAGTGCCCGGGACAGGGAGTGGGAAAATTCACCCCTCCACTTT	CSARDREWENSPLHF
many	TRBV5-1	TRBD1	TRBJ1-5	TGCGCCAGCAGCCCCGGACAGGGCACGGGACAGCCCCAGCATTTT	CASSPGQGTGQPQHF
NA	TRBV5-5	NA	TRBJ2-2	TGTGCCAGCAGCCACCCGGCTCGGGAGCTGTTTTTT	CASSHPARELFF
few	TRBV10-3	NA	TRBJ1-6	TGTGCCGCTCGGGGGGCCGGTAATTCACCCCTCCACTTT	CAARGAGNSPLHF
once	TRBV6-5	TRBD2	TRBJ2-5	TGTGCCAGCAGTTACGGAGCGGGATTGCAAGAGACCCAGTACTTC	CASSYGAGLQETQYF
NA	TRBV7-3	NA	TRBJ2-7	TGTGCCAGCAGCTGGGGAGGGGGAACCTCCTACGAGCAGTACTTC	CASSWGGGTSYEQYF